The 28 T cell receptor beta chains presented below share a single source sample, sequenced in a study of blood T cell repertoires in COVID-19. Clones were read by immunoSEQ multiplex PCR, and TCRdb kept only the in-frame ones, dropping some. Here the sample spans 250,000 to 300,000 clones, 90% being singletons. Sequencing used PBMCs or T cells enriched from blood (not recorded which). The receptors shown here come from a woman aged 30 to 39 who had recovered from COVID-19.

The chain recombines TRBV5-1 with TRBJ1-6; tentative D call: TRBD1 (6 bases). V lost 1 base and J lost 7, with 12 bases in between. This CDR3 is built from 15 residues. CDR1 and CDR2 (germline): SGHRS, YFSETQ. CDR3 loop: CASSLWGGANSPLHF. CDR3 nucleotides: TGCGCCAGCAGCTTGTGGGGGGGCGCAAATTCACCCCTCCACTTT.

The gene calls are TRBV30 and TRBJ2-3, with D possibly TRBD1 on 6 matching bases. This CDR3 has 15 residues. The V gene lost 0 bases and the J gene lost 3 bases, with 13 bases spanning the gap. Per the germline V gene, CDR1 is GTSNPN and CDR2 is SVGIG (reference sequence). The CDR3 DNA is TGTGCCTGGAGTGTTGGGGGCACCGGGACAGATACGCAGTATTTT. It yields the protein CAWSVGGTGTDTQYF. The variable domain in full, completed from reference TRBV30 and TRBJ2-3, reads SQTIHQWPATLVQPVGSPLSLECTVEGTSNPNLYWYRQAAGRGLQLLFYSVGIGQISSEVPQNLSASRPQDRQFILSSKKLLLSDSGFYLCAWSVGGTGTDTQYFGPGTRLTVL.

J is TRBJ1-1 and V is TRBV5-5, with unresolved D. The length of the CDR3 is 14 residues. Trimming stripped 4 bases from V and 3 bases from J, with 13 bases between. The germline V gene encodes CDR1 SGHKS and CDR2 YYEKEE (reference sequence). This CDR3 reads CASSLPDTDTEAFF. The CDR3 DNA sequence: TGTGCCAGCAGCCTTCCAGACACGGACACTGAAGCTTTCTTT. Full variable domain (remainder filled in from reference TRBV5-5 and TRBJ1-1): DAGVTQSPTHLIKTRGQQVTLRCSPISGHKSVSWYQQVLGQGPQFIFQYYEKEERGRGNFPDRFSARQFPNYSSELNVNALLLGDSALYLCASSLPDTDTEAFFGQGTRLTVV.

The rearrangement joins TRBV9 to TRBJ2-3, with 8 bases matching TRBD2. The CDR3 spans 14 residues. Germline CDR1 is SGDLS and CDR2 is YYNGEE. With V trimmed by 7 bases and J by 6 bases, 10 bases remained unmatched. The DNA of the CDR3 is TGTGCCAGCGGAGGACAAGCGGGAGCGGATACGCAGTATTTT. Protein sequence: CASGGQAGADTQYF.

The chain links TRBV19 to TRBJ1-5; D gene ambiguous. The germline V gene encodes CDR1 LNHDA and CDR2 SQIVND (reference sequence). The CDR3 spans 14 residues. V was cut by 3 bases and J by 5 bases, with 11 bases left in between. The CDR3 is CASSILGGHQPQHF. In DNA form, the CDR3 reads TGTGCCAGTAGTATCCTCGGCGGGCATCAGCCCCAGCATTTT.

The chain couples TRBV7-9 to TRBJ2-1, with 8 bases aligning to TRBD2. Losses at the gene ends were 2 bases for V and 2 bases for J; bases not matched to a gene: 2. Germline V gene data show CDR1 as SEHNR and CDR2 as FQNEAQ (reference sequence). The CDR3 length is 15 residues. The CDR3 protein is CASSLIAGTYNEQFF. DNA of the CDR3: TGTGCCAGCAGCTTAATAGCGGGGACCTACAATGAGCAGTTCTTC.

V usage is TRBV24-1 and J usage is TRBJ2-2; 13 bases fit TRBD2. Per germline, CDR1 KGHDR and CDR2 SFDVKD. The CDR3 is made up of 17 amino acids. V lost 2 bases, J lost 5 bases, and 4 bases stayed unmatched. CDR3 DNA sequence: TGTGCCACCAGTGATTACGGACTAGCGGGAGAGACCGGGGAGCTGTTTTTT. Translation: CATSDYGLAGETGELFF.

The V gene is TRBV28, the J gene TRBJ2-1, with 7 bases identical to TRBD2. In germline, CDR1 is MDHEN, CDR2 SYDVKM. The CDR3 totals 16 residues. V lost 7 bases and J lost 8; bases outside the gene matches: 17. CDR3 sequence reads: CASNPFGGGPSHEQFF. CDR3 coding DNA: TGTGCCAGCAACCCGTTTGGGGGAGGGCCGTCCCATGAGCAGTTCTTC.

CDR3 sequence (DNA): TGCGCCAGCAGCTCTGGGGGGGCTGGAAACACCATATATTTT. Translating gives CASSSGGAGNTIYF. The chain links TRBV5-1 to TRBJ1-3, with D tentatively TRBD1 (5 bases). V lost 3 bases, J lost 2 bases, and 9 bases lay in between. The CDR3 extends over 14 amino acids. Germline V lookup: CDR1 SGHRS, CDR2 YFSETQ. Complete variable domain (other parts from reference TRBV5-1 and TRBJ1-3): KAGVTQTPRYLIKTRGQQVTLSCSPISGHRSVSWYQQTPGQGLQFLFEYFSETQRNKGNFPGRFSGRQFSNSRSEMNVSTLELGDSALYLCASSSGGAGNTIYFGEGSWLTVV.

This sequence joins TRBV19 and TRBJ2-3, with 9 bases aligning to TRBD2. V lost 3 bases, J lost 3 bases, and 4 bases stayed unmatched. Germline V gene sequence: CDR1 LNHDA, CDR2 SQIVND (reference sequence). The CDR3 has 15 amino acids. The CDR3, as DNA: TGTGCCAGTAGTATTAGCGGGAGAGGGACAGATACGCAGTATTTT. Protein product: CASSISGRGTDTQYF.

The gene calls are TRBV9 and TRBJ2-5, with 13 positions matching TRBD2. Per the germline V gene, CDR1 is SGDLS and CDR2 is YYNGEE. J gave up 1 base and V 4 bases, and 4 bases lay outside the gene matches. This CDR3 is built from 16 residues. The CDR3 bases are TGTGCCAGCAGCCTGACTAGCGGGAGGTTCCAAGAGACCCAGTACTTC. Amino acids: CASSLTSGRFQETQYF.

This chain joins TRBV6-2 or TRBV6-3 and TRBJ2-2, with D possibly TRBD1 on 6 matching bases. The CDR3 length is 16 residues. From germline, CDR1 is MNHEY and CDR2 SVGEGT. The ends were cut back, 5 bases at V and 0 bases at J, with 13 bases in the middle. CDR3: CASSKQGLANTGELFF. CDR3 sequence (DNA): TGTGCCAGCAGTAAACAGGGCCTCGCGAACACCGGGGAGCTGTTTTTT.

The chain employs TRBV7-3 and TRBJ2-2; perhaps TRBD2 as D (6 bases). The CDR3 consists of 13 residues. V lost 4 bases and J 6 bases, leaving 9 bases between the germline ends. Germline V gene data show CDR1 as SGHTA and CDR2 as FQGTGA. CDR3 protein: CASSYTSPGELFF. CDR3 bases: TGTGCCAGCAGCTATACTAGCCCCGGGGAGCTGTTTTTT.

The genes are TRBV7-3 and TRBJ2-1, with D possibly matching TRBD2 (5 bases). CDR3 length: 15 amino acids. The V end lost 2 bases, the J end lost 6 bases, and 14 bases lay between the germline ends. Germline CDR1 SGHTA, CDR2 FQGTGA. CDR3 amino acids: CASSLGRDSGNEQFF. The CDR3 nucleotides read TGTGCCAGCAGCTTAGGACGGGATTCCGGCAATGAGCAGTTCTTC. Based on the CDR3 plus reference TRBV7-3 and TRBJ2-1, the full variable domain is GAGVSQTPSNKVTEKGKYVELRCDPISGHTALYWYRQSLGQGPEFLIYFQGTGAADDSGLPNDRFFAVRPEGSVSTLKIQRTERGDSAVYLCASSLGRDSGNEQFFGPGTRLTVL.

The chain couples TRBV6-2 or TRBV6-3 to TRBJ1-2; D remains ambiguous. The CDR3 runs to 14 residues. Germline V CDR1 and CDR2: MNHEY, SVGEGT. With 5 bases removed from V and 6 bases from J, the gap between germline ends came to 16 bases. The CDR3 protein is CASSSRGEINGYTF. Here the CDR3 DNA reads TGTGCCAGCAGTAGTCGTGGGGAGATAAATGGCTACACCTTC.

This chain links TRBV5-8 with TRBJ2-1; the D gene is possibly TRBD2 (5 bases). V was trimmed by 0 bases and J by 10 bases, leaving 11 bases between them. The CDR3 spans 13 residues. CDR1 is SGHTS, CDR2 YDEGEE, per germline. The CDR3 region is CASSLGAWREQFF. CDR3 DNA: TGTGCCAGCAGCTTGGGGGCTTGGAGGGAGCAGTTCTTC. Full variable domain (rest looked up from reference TRBV5-8 and TRBJ2-1): EAGVTQSPTHLIKTRGQQATLRCSPISGHTSVYWYQQALGLGLQFLLWYDEGEERNRGNFPPRFSGRQFPNYSSELNVNALELEDSALYLCASSLGAWREQFFGPGTRLTVL.

V gene TRBV5-8 combines with J gene TRBJ2-2; no clear D. With 0 bases removed from V and 1 base from J, the gap between germline ends came to 4 bases. Germline CDR1 SGHTS, CDR2 YDEGEE. The CDR3 is 14 residues long. The CDR3 is CASSLGVNTGELFF. The CDR3 DNA reads TGTGCCAGCAGCTTGGGCGTGAACACCGGGGAGCTGTTTTTT. Full variable domain (remainder filled in from reference TRBV5-8 and TRBJ2-2): EAGVTQSPTHLIKTRGQQATLRCSPISGHTSVYWYQQALGLGLQFLLWYDEGEERNRGNFPPRFSGRQFPNYSSELNVNALELEDSALYLCASSLGVNTGELFFGEGSRLTVL.

This CDR3 is CASSEDRGLYGYTF. Written as DNA, the CDR3 is TGTGCCAGCAGTGAGGACAGGGGGCTCTATGGCTACACCTTC. The chain uses TRBV6-1 and TRBJ1-2; 11 bases fit TRBD1. With V trimmed by 3 bases and J by 4 bases, 1 base remained unmatched. The germline V gene has CDR1 MNHNS and CDR2 SASEGT. There are 14 residues in the CDR3.

V gene TRBV28 combines with J gene TRBJ2-3; D is uncertain. This CDR3 comprises 12 residues. CDR1 is MDHEN and CDR2 is SYDVKM in the germline V gene. The V end was cut by 11 bases, the J end by 3 bases, with 12 bases between. CDR3 residues: CASREATDTQYF. Here the CDR3 DNA reads TGTGCCTCGAGAGAAGCAACAGATACGCAGTATTTT.

The genes are TRBV28 and TRBJ2-4; D gene uncertain. This CDR3 region has 14 residues. Germline loops: CDR1 MDHEN, CDR2 SYDVKM. Trimming left V 5 bases short and J 8 bases short, with 16 bases between. The chain's CDR3 is CASSPGEYNDIQYF. The CDR3 nucleotides read TGTGCCAGCAGTCCCGGAGAGTACAACGACATTCAGTACTTC.

The chain has TRBV9 and TRBJ2-7; TRBD2 matches 7 bases. Losses at the gene ends were 6 bases for V and 7 bases for J; bases not matched to a gene: 13. CDR3 size: 14 residues. Germline V gene data show CDR1 as SGDLS and CDR2 as YYNGEE. This CDR3 is CASNNIAGHGEQYF. CDR3 in DNA: TGTGCCAGCAACAATATAGCGGGCCATGGGGAGCAGTACTTC.

The rearrangement joins TRBV21-1 to TRBJ2-7; no check of the table's D call, TRBD2, against the DNA was made. TRBV21-1 is a pseudogene segment. This CDR3 contains 19 residues. This CDR3 is CASSKLNAGLAGGPVEQYF. CDR3 nucleotide sequence: TGTGCCAGCAGCAAATTAAACGCGGGACTAGCGGGAGGGCCGGTCGAGCAGTACTTC.

This chain links TRBV5-4 with TRBJ2-5, with 7 nucleotides matching TRBD1. The germline V gene encodes CDR1 SGHNT and CDR2 YYREEE (reference sequence). With 4 bases clipped from V and 4 bases from J, the junction kept 7 bases outside the gene matches. The CDR3 is 14 amino acids. The CDR3: CASSTTGTVETQYF. CDR3 bases: TGTGCCAGCAGCACCACGGGGACAGTAGAGACCCAGTACTTC. The complete variable domain, with remaining parts taken from reference TRBV5-4 and TRBJ2-5, reads ETGVTQSPTHLIKTRGQQVTLRCSSQSGHNTVSWYQQALGQGPQFIFQYYREEENGRGNFPPRFSGLQFPNYSSELNVNALELDDSALYLCASSTTGTVETQYFGPGTRLLVL.

This sequence joins TRBV19 and TRBJ1-4; a possible D gene is TRBD1 (6 bases). This CDR3 contains 18 residues. The germline gives CDR1 LNHDA, CDR2 SQIVND (reference sequence). Trimming shortened V by 4 bases and J by 0 bases, and 18 bases separated the two germline ends. The CDR3 reads CASSNSLRGEATNEKLFF. In DNA form, the CDR3 reads TGTGCCAGTAGTAATTCCCTCAGGGGCGAGGCAACTAATGAAAAACTGTTTTTT.

The rearrangement uses TRBV28 and TRBJ1-2; D call uncertain. Looked up from germline, CDR1 is MDHEN and CDR2 is SYDVKM. The CDR3 has 12 residues. Deletions cut 6 bases from V and 7 bases from J, with 12 bases between. CDR3 loop: CASSPSGFGYTF. The CDR3 DNA follows: TGTGCCAGCAGCCCCTCGGGTTTTGGCTACACCTTC.

In its sample, this clone was seen once. This chain joins TRBV9 and TRBJ2-1; 9 bases fit TRBD2. V lost 3 bases to trimming and J lost 8 bases; unmatched junction nucleotides: 6. Germline V gives CDR1 SGDLS, CDR2 YYNGEE. This CDR3 comprises 14 residues. The chain's CDR3 is CASSALSGGDEQFF. Here the CDR3 DNA reads TGTGCCAGCAGCGCACTTAGCGGGGGCGATGAGCAGTTCTTC.

The rearrangement joins TRBV7-2 to TRBJ1-1; 8 nucleotides line up with TRBD1. J lost 6 bases, V lost 7 bases, and 10 bases had no gene match. This CDR3 contains 14 residues. Germline V CDR1 and CDR2: SGHTA, FQGNSA. The CDR3 reads CASNTDRGVAEAFF. CDR3 in DNA: TGTGCCAGCAATACCGACAGGGGCGTGGCTGAAGCTTTCTTT.

This chain joins TRBV27 and TRBJ2-5, with 8 bases aligning to TRBD2. The CDR3 extends over 14 amino acids. V was pared by 5 bases and J by 3 bases, with 5 bases of the junction left unmatched. Germline CDR1 and CDR2: MNHEY and SMNVEV (reference sequence). CDR3 in DNA: TGTGCCAGCAGTGGAGTAGCGGGAAAAGAGACCCAGTACTTC. Its protein product is CASSGVAGKETQYF.